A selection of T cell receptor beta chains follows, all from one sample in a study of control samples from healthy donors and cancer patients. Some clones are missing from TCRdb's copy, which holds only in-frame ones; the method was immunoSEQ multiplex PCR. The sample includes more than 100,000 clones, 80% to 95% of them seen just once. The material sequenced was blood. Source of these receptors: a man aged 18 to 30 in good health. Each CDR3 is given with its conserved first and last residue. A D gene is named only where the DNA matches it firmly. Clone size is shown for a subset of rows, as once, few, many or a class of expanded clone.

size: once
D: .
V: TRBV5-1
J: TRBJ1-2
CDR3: CASSPGGTSYYGYTF
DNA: TGCGCCAGCAGCCCGGGGGGGACCTCCTACTATGGCTACACCTTC

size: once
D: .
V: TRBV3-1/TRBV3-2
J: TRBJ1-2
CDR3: CASSQDEGGEGYTF
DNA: TGTGCCAGCAGCCAAGATGAGGGGGGCGAAGGCTACACCTTC

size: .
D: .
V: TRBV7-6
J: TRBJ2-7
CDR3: CASSPGESAYEQYF
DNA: TGTGCCAGCAGCCCAGGGGAGTCGGCCTACGAGCAGTACTTC

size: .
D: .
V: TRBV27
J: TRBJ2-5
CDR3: CASSLYSGETQYF
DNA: TGTGCCAGCAGTTTATACAGCGGGGAGACCCAGTACTTC

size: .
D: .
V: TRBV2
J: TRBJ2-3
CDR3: CASSDDENTDTQYF
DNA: TGTGCCAGCAGTGACGACGAGAACACAGATACGCAGTATTTT

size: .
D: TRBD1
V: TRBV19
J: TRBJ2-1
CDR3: CASSNRGALNEQFF
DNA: TGTGCCAGTAGTAACAGGGGGGCTTTAAATGAGCAGTTCTTC

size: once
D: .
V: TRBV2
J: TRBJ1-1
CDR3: CASMLTNTEAFF
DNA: TGTGCCAGCATGCTCACGAACACTGAAGCTTTCTTT

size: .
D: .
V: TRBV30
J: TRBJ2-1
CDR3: CAWTRASASIEQFF
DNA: TGTGCCTGGACCCGGGCTAGCGCTTCCATTGAGCAGTTCTTC

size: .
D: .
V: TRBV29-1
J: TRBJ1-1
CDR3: CSVAAGDTEAFF
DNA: TGCAGCGTTGCTGCAGGGGACACTGAAGCTTTCTTT

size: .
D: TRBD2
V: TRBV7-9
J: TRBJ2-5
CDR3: CASSFVAGGQETQYF
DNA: TGTGCCAGCAGCTTCGTAGCGGGGGGCCAAGAGACCCAGTACTTC

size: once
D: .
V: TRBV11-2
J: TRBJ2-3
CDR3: CASSLDRRTHTQYF
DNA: TGTGCCAGCAGCTTAGATCGCCGCACCCATACGCAGTATTTT

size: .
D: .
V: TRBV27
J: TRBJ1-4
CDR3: CASSSTEGAVKLFF
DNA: TGTGCCAGCAGTTCAACAGAGGGTGCTGTAAAACTGTTTTTT

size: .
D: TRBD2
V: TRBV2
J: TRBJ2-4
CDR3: CASSPEAGVPLNIQYF
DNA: TGTGCCAGCAGCCCCGAAGCGGGAGTACCTTTAAACATTCAGTACTTC

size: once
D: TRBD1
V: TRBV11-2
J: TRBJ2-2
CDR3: CASRIPGQPTGELFF
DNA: TGTGCCAGCAGAATCCCGGGACAGCCAACCGGGGAGCTGTTTTTT

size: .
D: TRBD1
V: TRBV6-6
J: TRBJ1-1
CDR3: CASSSAVSDRGAFF
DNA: TGTGCCAGCAGTTCGGCCGTCAGTGACAGGGGAGCTTTCTTT

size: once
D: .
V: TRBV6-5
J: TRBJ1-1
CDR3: CASSYSGGGNTEAFF
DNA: TGTGCCAGCAGTTACTCGGGGGGCGGGAACACTGAAGCTTTCTTT

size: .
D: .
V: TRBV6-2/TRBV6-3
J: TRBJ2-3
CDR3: CASSYKETDTQYF
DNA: TGTGCCAGCAGTTACAAGGAAACAGATACGCAGTATTTT

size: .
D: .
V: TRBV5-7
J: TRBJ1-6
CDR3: CASSLRRRSPLHF
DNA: TGTGCCAGCAGCCTTAGACGTCGATCACCCCTCCACTTT

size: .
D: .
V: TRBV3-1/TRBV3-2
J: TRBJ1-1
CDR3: CASSQAPTGNTEAFF
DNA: TGTGCCAGCAGCCAAGCTCCGACAGGGAACACTGAAGCTTTCTTT

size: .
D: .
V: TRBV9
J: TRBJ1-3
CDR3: CASSAGEGNTIYF
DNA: TGTGCCAGCAGCGCCGGGGAGGGAAACACCATATATTTT

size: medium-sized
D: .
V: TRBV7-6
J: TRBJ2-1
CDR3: CASSSKAAYYNEQFF
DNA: TGTGCCAGCAGCTCCAAGGCAGCCTACTACAATGAGCAGTTCTTC

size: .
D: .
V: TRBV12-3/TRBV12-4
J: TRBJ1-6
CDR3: CASSFSYNSPLHF
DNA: TGTGCCAGCAGTTTCTCCTATAATTCACCCCTCCACTTT

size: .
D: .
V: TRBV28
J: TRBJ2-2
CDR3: CASSFGRRLNTGELFF
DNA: TGTGCCAGCAGTTTCGGTCGAAGGTTGAACACCGGGGAGCTGTTTTTT

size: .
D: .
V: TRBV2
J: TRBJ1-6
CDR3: CASRLRGRGAYSPLHF
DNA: TGTGCCAGCCGACTACGGGGCAGGGGTGCATATTCACCCCTCCACTTT

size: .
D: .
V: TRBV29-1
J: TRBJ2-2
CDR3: CSVRGDTGELFF
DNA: TGCAGCGTGCGCGGGGACACCGGGGAGCTGTTTTTT

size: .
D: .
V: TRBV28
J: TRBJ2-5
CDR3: CASSQGVSGWKETQYF
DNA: TGTGCCAGCAGCCAGGGAGTTTCGGGGTGGAAAGAGACCCAGTACTTC

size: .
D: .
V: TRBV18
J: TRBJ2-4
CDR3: CASSPRELAKNIQYF
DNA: TGTGCCAGCTCACCACGTGAGCTAGCCAAAAACATTCAGTACTTC

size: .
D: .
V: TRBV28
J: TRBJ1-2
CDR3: CASSLVLNYGYTF
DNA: TGTGCCAGCAGTTTAGTCCTTAACTATGGCTACACCTTC

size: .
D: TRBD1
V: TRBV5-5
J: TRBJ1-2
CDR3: CASSLVQGDDYGYTF
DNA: TGTGCCAGCAGCTTAGTCCAGGGGGACGACTATGGCTACACCTTC

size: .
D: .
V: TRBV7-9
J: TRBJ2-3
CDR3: CASGTAGPQLSTDTQYF
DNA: TGTGCCAGCGGGACAGCGGGACCACAGCTCAGCACAGATACGCAGTATTTT

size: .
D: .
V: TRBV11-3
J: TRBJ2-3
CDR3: CASSLVGGQHMNTQYF
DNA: TGTGCCAGCAGCTTAGTAGGCGGACAGCATATGAATACGCAGTATTTT

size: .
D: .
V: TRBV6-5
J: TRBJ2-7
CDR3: CASSYNFWANSYEQYF
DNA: TGTGCCAGCAGTTACAATTTCTGGGCCAACTCCTACGAGCAGTACTTC

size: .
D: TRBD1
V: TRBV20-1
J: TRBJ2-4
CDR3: CSASPGTGASKNIQYF
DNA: TGCAGTGCTAGTCCGGGGACAGGGGCGTCCAAAAACATTCAGTACTTC

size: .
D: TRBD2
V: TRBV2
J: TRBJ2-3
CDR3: CASIERGGGDTQYF
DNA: TGTGCCAGCATTGAGCGGGGGGGCGGAGATACGCAGTATTTT

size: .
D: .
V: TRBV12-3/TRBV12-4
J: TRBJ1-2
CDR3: CASRSTVNYGYTF
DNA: TGTGCCAGCAGGTCCACAGTTAACTATGGCTACACCTTC

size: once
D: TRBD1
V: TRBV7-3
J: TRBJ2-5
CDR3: CASIRTGAETQYF
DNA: TGTGCCAGCATCAGGACAGGGGCAGAGACCCAGTACTTC

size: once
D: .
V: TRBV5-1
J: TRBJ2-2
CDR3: CASSSSGRTPGELFF
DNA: TGCGCCAGCAGCTCCTCGGGACGGACGCCCGGGGAGCTGTTTTTT

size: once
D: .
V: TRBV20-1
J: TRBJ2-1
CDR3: CSAARNNEQFF
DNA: TGCAGTGCCGCTAGGAACAATGAGCAGTTCTTC

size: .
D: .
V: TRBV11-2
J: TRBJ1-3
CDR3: CASSLGGGRPGNTIYF
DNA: TGTGCCAGCAGCCTCGGCGGGGGGCGTCCTGGAAACACCATATATTTT

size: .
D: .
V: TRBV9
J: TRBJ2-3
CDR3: CASSVATTDTQYF
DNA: TGTGCCAGCAGCGTAGCTACGACAGATACGCAGTATTTT

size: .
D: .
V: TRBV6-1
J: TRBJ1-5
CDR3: CASSDRGSNQPQHF
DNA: TGTGCCAGCAGTGACAGGGGAAGCAATCAGCCCCAGCATTTT

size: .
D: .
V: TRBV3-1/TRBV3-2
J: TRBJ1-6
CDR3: CASSQVSLLGLKTSPLHF
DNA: TGTGCCAGCAGCCAAGTTAGCCTTTTAGGACTTAAAACCTCACCCCTCCACTTT

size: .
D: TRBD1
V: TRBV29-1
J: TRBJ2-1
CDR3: CSGTPGTGGGYEQFF
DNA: TGCAGCGGTACTCCCGGGACAGGGGGCGGCTATGAGCAGTTCTTC

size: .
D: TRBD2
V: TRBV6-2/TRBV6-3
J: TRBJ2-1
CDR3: CASSYSLAGDNEQFF
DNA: TGTGCCAGCAGTTACTCCCTAGCGGGGGACAATGAGCAGTTCTTC

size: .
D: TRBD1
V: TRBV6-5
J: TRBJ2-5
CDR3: CASYARTGRQETQYF
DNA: TGTGCCAGCTACGCCCGGACAGGGCGACAAGAGACCCAGTACTTC

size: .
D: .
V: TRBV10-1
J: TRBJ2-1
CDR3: CASSESQTVNEQFF
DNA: TGCGCCAGCAGTGAGTCACAGACTGTCAATGAGCAGTTCTTC

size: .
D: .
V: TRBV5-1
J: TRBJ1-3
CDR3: CASSLGTGSEYTIYF
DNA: TGCGCCAGCAGCTTGGGCACAGGGAGTGAGTACACCATATATTTT

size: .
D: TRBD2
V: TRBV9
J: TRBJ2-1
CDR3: CASSLAGGHYNEQFF
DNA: TGTGCCAGCAGTTTAGCGGGAGGCCATTACAATGAGCAGTTCTTC

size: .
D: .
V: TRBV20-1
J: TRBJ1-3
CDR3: CSASSRRGGNTIYF
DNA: TGCAGTGCTAGTTCCCGGCGAGGGGGAAACACCATATATTTT

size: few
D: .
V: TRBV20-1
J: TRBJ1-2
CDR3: CSANSNYGYTF
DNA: TGCAGTGCTAATAGTAACTATGGCTACACCTTC

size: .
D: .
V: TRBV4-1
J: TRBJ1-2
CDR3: CASSQDSVRRGNYGYTF
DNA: TGCGCCAGCAGCCAAGATTCGGTCCGACGAGGCAACTATGGCTACACCTTC

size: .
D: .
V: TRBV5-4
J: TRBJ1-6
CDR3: CASSLRGDNSPLHF
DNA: TGTGCCAGCAGCTTAAGGGGAGATAATTCACCCCTCCACTTT

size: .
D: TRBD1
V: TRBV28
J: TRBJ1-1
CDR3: CASTQGALYTEAFF
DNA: TGTGCCAGCACACAGGGGGCGTTATACACTGAAGCTTTCTTT

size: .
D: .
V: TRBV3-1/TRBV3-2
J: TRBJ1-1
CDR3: CASSQGGANTEAFF
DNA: TGTGCCAGCAGCCAAGGAGGGGCGAACACTGAAGCTTTCTTT